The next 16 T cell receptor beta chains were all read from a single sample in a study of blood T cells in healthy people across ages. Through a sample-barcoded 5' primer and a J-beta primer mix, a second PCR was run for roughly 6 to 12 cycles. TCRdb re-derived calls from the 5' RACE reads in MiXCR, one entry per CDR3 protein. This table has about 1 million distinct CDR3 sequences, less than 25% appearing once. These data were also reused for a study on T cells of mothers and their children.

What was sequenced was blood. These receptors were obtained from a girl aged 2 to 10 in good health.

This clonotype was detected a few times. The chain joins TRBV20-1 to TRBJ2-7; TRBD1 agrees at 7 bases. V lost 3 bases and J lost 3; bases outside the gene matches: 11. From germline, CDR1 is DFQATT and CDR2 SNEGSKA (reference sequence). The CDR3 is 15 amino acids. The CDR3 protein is CSARVNRGHFYEQYF. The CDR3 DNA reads TGCAGTGCTAGGGTTAACAGGGGACACTTCTACGAGCAGTACTTC.

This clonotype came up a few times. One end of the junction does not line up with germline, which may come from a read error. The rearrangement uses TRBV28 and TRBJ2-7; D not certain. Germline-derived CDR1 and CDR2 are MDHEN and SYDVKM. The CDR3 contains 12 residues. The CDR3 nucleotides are TGTGCCAGCAGCCCCACCAACATAGTCTCACATTTC. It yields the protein CASSPTNIVSHF.

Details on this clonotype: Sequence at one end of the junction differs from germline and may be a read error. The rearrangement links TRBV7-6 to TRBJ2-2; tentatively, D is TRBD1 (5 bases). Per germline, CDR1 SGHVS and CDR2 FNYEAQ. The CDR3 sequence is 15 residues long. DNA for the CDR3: TGTGCCGGCAGCCCGCAGGGTTGGGTCACCGGGGAGCTGTTTTTT. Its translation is CAGSPQGWVTGELFF.

CDR3 in amino acids: CASSLASMGTGELFF. Here the CDR3 DNA reads TGTGCCAGCAGTTTAGCTTCGATGGGGACCGGGGAGCTGTTTTTT. This chain links TRBV12-3 or TRBV12-4 with TRBJ2-2; no clear D gene. This CDR3 is 15 amino acids long. Trimming took off 0 bases at V and 5 bases at J, with 10 bases between the two ends.

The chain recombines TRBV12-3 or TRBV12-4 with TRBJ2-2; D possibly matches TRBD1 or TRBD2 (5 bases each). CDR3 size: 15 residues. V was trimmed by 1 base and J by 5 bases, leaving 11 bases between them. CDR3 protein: CASSLGDRRTGELFF. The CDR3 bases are TGTGCCAGCAGTTTAGGGGACCGCAGAACCGGGGAGCTGTTTTTT.

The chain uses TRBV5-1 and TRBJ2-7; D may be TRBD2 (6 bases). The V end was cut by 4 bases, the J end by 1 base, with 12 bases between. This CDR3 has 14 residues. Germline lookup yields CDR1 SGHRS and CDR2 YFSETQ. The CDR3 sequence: CASSPYSGSYEQYF. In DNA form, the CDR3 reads TGCGCCAGCAGCCCCTATAGCGGTTCCTACGAGCAGTACTTC.

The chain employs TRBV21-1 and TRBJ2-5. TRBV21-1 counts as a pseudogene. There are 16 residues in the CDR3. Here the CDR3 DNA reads TGTGCCAGCAGCAAAGACCAGCAGACTTACCAAGAGACCCAGTACTTC. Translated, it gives CASSKDQQTYQETQYF.

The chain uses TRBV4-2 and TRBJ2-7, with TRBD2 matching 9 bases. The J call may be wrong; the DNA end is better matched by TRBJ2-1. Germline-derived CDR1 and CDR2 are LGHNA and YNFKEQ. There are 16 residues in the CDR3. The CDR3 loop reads CASSQGAPSGANEQFF. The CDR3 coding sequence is TGTGCCAGCAGCCAAGGAGCGCCTAGCGGGGCTAATGAGCAGTTCTTC.

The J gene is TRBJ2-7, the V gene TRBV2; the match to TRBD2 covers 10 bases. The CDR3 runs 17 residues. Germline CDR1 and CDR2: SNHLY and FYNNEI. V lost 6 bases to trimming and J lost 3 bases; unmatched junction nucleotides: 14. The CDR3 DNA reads TGTGCCAGCAGCTTGGTCTCCATGGAGCGGGAGGGCTACGAGCAGTACTTC. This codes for CASSLVSMEREGYEQYF.

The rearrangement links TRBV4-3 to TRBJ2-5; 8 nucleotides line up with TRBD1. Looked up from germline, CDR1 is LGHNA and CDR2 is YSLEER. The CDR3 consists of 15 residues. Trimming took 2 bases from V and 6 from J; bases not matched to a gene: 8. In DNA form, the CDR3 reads TGCGCCAGCAGCCAATTAGGACAGGGTCTTCAGACCCAGTACTTC. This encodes CASSQLGQGLQTQYF.

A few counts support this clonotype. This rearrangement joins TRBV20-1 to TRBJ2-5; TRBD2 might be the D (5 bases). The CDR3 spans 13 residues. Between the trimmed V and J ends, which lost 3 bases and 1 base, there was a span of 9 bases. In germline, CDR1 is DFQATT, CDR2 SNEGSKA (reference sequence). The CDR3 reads CSARPGFQETQYF. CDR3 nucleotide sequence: TGCAGTGCTAGGCCGGGATTCCAAGAGACCCAGTACTTC.

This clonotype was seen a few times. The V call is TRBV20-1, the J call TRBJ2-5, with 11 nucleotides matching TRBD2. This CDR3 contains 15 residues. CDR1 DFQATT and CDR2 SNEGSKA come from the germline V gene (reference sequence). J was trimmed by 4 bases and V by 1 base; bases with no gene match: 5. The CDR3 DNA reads TGCAGTGCTAGAGGGAGACTAGCGGGGAGAGAGACCCAGTACTTC. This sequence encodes CSARGRLAGRETQYF.

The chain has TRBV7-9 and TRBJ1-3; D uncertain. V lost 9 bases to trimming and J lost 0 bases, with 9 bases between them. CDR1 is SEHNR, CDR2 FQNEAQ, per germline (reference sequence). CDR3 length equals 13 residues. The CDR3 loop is CASAQSSGNTIYF. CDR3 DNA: TGTGCCAGTGCTCAGAGCTCTGGAAACACCATATATTTT.

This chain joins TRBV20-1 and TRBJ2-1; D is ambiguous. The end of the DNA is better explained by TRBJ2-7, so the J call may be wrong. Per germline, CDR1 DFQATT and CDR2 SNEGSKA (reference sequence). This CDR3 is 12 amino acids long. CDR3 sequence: CSATTEYYEQYF. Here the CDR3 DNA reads TGCAGTGCTACGACGGAGTACTACGAGCAGTACTTC.

For the CDR3, the DNA is TGCAGCGTTGAGACCGGGGCAGACGAAAAACTGTTTTTT. It translates to CSVETGADEKLFF. This sequence joins TRBV29-1 and TRBJ1-4, with D perhaps TRBD1 (5 bases). Germline CDR1 and CDR2: SQVTM and ANQGSEA. V lost 3 bases to trimming and J lost 8 bases, with 13 bases between them. The CDR3 contains 13 residues.

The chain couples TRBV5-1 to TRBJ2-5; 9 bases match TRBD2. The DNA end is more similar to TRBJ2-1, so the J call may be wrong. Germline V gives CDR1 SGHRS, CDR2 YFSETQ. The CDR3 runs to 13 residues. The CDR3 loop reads CASSGSGGGEQFF. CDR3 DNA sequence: TGCGCCAGCAGCGGTAGCGGGGGCGGCGAGCAGTTCTTC.